This T cell receptor (beta chain) was sequenced for a study of siplizumab effects on memory and regulatory T cells. Study observations and caveats: Naive T cells apparently outstripped memory cells in diversity and seemed major alloresponse contributors. It was not possible to assign a naive or memory phenotype to roughly 80-97% of proliferating CD4+ or CD8+ clones. Left unconfirmed was the suppressive function of proliferating Tregs from siplizumab cultures. In siplizumab conditions, mappable alloreactive CD4+ clones averaged approximately 69% Treg-derived, against roughly 25% in controls.

The CDR3 extends over 14 amino acids. With 3 bases clipped from V and 8 bases from J, the junction kept 7 bases outside the gene matches. CDR1 SGHRS and CDR2 YFSETQ come from the germline V gene. As concerns this clone: Its antigen is undetermined.

TCRdb keeps only in-frame clones here, not all; method: immunoSEQ multiplex PCR. The data contain approximately 97,000 clones, more than 85% of them singletons. The receptor was isolated from a human donor in good health. V usage is TRBV5-1 and J usage is TRBJ1-4, with 7 bases that match TRBD1. The sequencing input was CD4+ T cells sorted from blood. CDR3 protein: CASSYDRVREKLFF. CDR3 nucleotides: TGCGCCAGCAGCTATGACAGGGTGCGGGAAAAACTGTTTTTT. The variable domain in full, with the rest retrieved from reference TRBV5-1 and TRBJ1-4, is KAGVTQTPRYLIKTRGQQVTLSCSPISGHRSVSWYQQTPGQGLQFLFEYFSETQRNKGNFPGRFSGRQFSNSRSEMNVSTLELGDSALYLCASSYDRVREKLFFGSGTQLSVL.